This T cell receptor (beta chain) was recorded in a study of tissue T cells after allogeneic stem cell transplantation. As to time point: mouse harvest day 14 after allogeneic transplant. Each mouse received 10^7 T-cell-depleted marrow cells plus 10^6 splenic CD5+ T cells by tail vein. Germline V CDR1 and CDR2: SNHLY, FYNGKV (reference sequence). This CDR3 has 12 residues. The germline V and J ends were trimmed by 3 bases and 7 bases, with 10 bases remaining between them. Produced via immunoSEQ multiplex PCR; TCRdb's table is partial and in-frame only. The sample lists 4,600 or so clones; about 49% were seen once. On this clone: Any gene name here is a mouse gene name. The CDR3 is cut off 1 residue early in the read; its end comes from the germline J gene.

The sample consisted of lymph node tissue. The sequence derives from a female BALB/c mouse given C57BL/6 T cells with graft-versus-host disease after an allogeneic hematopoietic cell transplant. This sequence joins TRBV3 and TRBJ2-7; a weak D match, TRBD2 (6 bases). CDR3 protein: CASSLGGGEQYF. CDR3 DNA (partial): TGTGCCAGCAGCTTGGGGGGTGGGGAACAGTAC. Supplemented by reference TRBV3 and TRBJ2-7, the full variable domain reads GPKVLQIPSHQIIDMGQMVTLNCDPVSNHLYFYWYKQILGQQMEFLVNFYNGKVMEKSKLFKDQFSVERPDGSYFTLKIQPTALEDSAVYFCASSLGGGEQYFGPGTRLTVL.